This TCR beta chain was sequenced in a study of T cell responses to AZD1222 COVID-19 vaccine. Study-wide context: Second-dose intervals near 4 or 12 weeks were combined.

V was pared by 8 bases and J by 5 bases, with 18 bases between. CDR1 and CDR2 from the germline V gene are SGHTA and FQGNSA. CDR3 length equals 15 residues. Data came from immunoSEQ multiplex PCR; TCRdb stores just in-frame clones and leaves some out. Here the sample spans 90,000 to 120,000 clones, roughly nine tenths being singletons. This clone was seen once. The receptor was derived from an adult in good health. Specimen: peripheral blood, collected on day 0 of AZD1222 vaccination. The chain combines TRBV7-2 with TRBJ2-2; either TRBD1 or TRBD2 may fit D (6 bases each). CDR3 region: CASLGASVETGELFF. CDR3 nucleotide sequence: TGTGCCAGCTTGGGGGCTAGCGTTGAAACCGGGGAGCTGTTTTTT.